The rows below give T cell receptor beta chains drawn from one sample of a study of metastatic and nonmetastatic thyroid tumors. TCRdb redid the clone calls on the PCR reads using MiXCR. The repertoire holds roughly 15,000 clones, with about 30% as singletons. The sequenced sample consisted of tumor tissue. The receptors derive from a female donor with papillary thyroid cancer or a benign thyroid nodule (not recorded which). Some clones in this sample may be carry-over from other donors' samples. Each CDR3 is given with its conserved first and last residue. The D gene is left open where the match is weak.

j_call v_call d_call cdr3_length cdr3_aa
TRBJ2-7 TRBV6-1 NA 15 CASSLPGTAPYEQYF
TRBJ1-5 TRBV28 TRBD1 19 CASSLGRGRGPVSNQPQHF
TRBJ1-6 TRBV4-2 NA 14 CASSPRVTPSPLHF
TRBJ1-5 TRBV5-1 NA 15 CASSLGTHSNQPQHF
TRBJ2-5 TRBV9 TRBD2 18 CASSGPSVAGAREETQYF
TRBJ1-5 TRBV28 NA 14 CASRPLRSNQPQHF
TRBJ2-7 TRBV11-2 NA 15 CASSPHIPGSYEQYF
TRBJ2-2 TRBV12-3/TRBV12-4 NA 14 CASSLDLATGELFF
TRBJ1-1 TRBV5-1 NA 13 CASSRTVNTEAFF
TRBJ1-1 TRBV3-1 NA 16 CASSLTGTLMNTEAFF
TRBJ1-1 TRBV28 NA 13 CASSTGTHTEAFF
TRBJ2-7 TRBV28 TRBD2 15 CASSDSGRASYEQYF
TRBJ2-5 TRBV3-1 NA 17 CASSQEGIAGLQETQYF
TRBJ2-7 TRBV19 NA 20 CASSIDPSGRFKRSSYEQYF
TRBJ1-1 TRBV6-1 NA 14 CASSWGGGNTEAFF
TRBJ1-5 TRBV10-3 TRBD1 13 CAIGQGSNQPQHF
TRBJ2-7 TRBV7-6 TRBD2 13 CASSLVGGGQQYF
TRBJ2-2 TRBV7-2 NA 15 CASRRGGLDTGELFF
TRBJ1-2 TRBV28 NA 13 CASSLGRDYGYTF
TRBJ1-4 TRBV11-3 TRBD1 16 CASSYLTGQGFEKLFF
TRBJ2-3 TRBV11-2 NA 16 CTSRTRGSGDTDTQYF
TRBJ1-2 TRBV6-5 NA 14 CASSYQRHRVGYTF